Below are 12 T cell receptor beta chains sequenced from a single sample in a study of cytomegalovirus exposure and HLA in healthy donors (dated by TCRdb to the late 2010s). The receptor library was made with the immunoSEQ multiplex PCR assay. For the multiplex PCR, a mixture combining 60 forward primers for TCR Vbeta segments and 13 reverse primers for TCR Jbeta segments was used. Held by TCRdb, this immuneACCESS table contains in-frame sequences only and omits some clones. Under half of the omission traces to an unresolved V gene where checked; the cause of the rest is unknown. The sample data list about 140,000 clones, and approximately 80% of these were observed just once. The ten most abundant clones make up under 4.5% of the sample. The material sequenced was PBMCs. The receptor source for this set is a middle-aged man in good health and CMV-seropositive.

The rearrangement uses TRBV19 and TRBJ1-5, with a tentative D call TRBD1 (5 bases). Deletions cut 7 bases from V and 4 bases from J, with 14 bases between. Germline loops: CDR1 LNHDA, CDR2 SQIVND (reference sequence). The CDR3 is made up of 14 amino acids. CDR3 residues: CASTFRGGNQPQHF. The CDR3 DNA reads as TGTGCCAGTACCTTCCGGGGGGGTAATCAGCCCCAGCATTTT.

This sequence joins TRBV19 and TRBJ1-2, with 11 nucleotides matching TRBD1. Looked up from germline, CDR1 is LNHDA and CDR2 is SQIVND (reference sequence). Trimming took 8 bases from V and 4 from J; bases not matched to a gene: 3. There are 13 residues in the CDR3. CDR3 amino acids: CASGQGAPYGYTF. The CDR3 DNA follows: TGTGCCAGTGGACAGGGGGCTCCCTATGGCTACACCTTC.

V usage is TRBV6-5 and J usage is TRBJ1-5; D might be TRBD1 (6 bases). The V and J ends lost 6 bases and 9 bases respectively, with 15 bases between them. Germline V gene sequence: CDR1 MNHEY, CDR2 SVGAGI. The CDR3 length is 13 residues. DNA of the CDR3: TGTGCCAGCAGACGACAGGTAGGGCGGCCCCAGCATTTT. Translating gives CASRRQVGRPQHF.

This rearrangement joins TRBV21-1 to TRBJ2-7; the table calls TRBD2, which could not be checked here. TRBV21-1 is deemed a pseudogene. The CDR3 is 17 amino acids. CDR3 in DNA: TGTGCCAGCAGCAAAGAGGTCCCTAGCGGGGGGAAGTACGAGCAGTACTTC. This sequence encodes CASSKEVPSGGKYEQYF.

The chain carries TRBV28 and TRBJ2-1, with TRBD2 matching over 7 bases. Germline CDR1 reads MDHEN; CDR2 reads SYDVKM. J was trimmed by 7 bases and V by 3 bases; bases with no gene match: 6. The CDR3 runs to 14 residues. CDR3 in DNA: TGTGCCAGCAGTTTTCGGCGGGAGTGGAATGAGCAGTTCTTC. This encodes CASSFRREWNEQFF.

The rearrangement uses TRBV5-6 and TRBJ2-4; no reliable D call. Deletions cut 1 base from V and 1 base from J, with 6 bases between. This CDR3 comprises 14 residues. Germline V gene sequence: CDR1 SGHDT, CDR2 YYEEEE. CDR3 loop: CASSLHGAKNIQYF. The CDR3, as DNA: TGTGCCAGCAGCTTGCACGGGGCCAAAAACATTCAGTACTTC.

The genes are TRBV13 and TRBJ2-2; TRBD2 matches 10 bases. This CDR3 region has 16 residues. Germline V gives CDR1 PRHDT, CDR2 FYEKMQ (reference sequence). Trimming cost V 5 bases and J 1 base; bases outside gene matches: 4. CDR3 bases: TGTGCCAGCAGCGCCGGACTAGCGGAGAACACCGGGGAGCTGTTTTTT. As protein: CASSAGLAENTGELFF.

The J gene is TRBJ2-7, the V gene TRBV9; D is ambiguous. Germline V gene lookup returns CDR1 SGDLS and CDR2 YYNGEE. V lost 3 bases to trimming and J lost 2 bases, with 12 bases between them. This CDR3 spans 14 amino acids. The CDR3 sequence: CASSGGSTPYEQYF. DNA of the CDR3: TGTGCCAGCAGCGGTGGGTCGACTCCCTACGAGCAGTACTTC.

This clone was seen only once. The CDR3 is CASSYSAGHQPQHF. In nucleotides, the CDR3 is TGTGCCAGCAGTTACTCGGCAGGGCATCAGCCCCAGCATTTT. The chain has TRBV6-5 and TRBJ1-5, with D tentatively TRBD1 (5 bases). With 0 bases removed from V and 5 bases from J, the gap between germline ends came to 8 bases. Germline assignment: CDR1 MNHEY and CDR2 SVGAGI. CDR3 size: 14 residues.

This chain links TRBV10-3 with TRBJ2-2, with 8 bases identical to TRBD2. CDR3 length equals 15 residues. V lost 2 bases and J lost 3; bases outside the gene matches: 2. CDR1 is ENHRY and CDR2 is SYGVKD in the germline V gene. The CDR3, as DNA: TGTGCCATCAGTGAGCTAGCGGGTTACACCGGGGAGCTGTTTTTT. Translation gives CAISELAGYTGELFF.

The chain carries TRBV7-2 and TRBJ2-7, with no clear D. Germline assignment: CDR1 SGHTA and CDR2 FQGNSA. The CDR3 has 14 amino acids. The V and J ends lost 5 bases and 3 bases respectively, with 14 bases between them. This chain's CDR3 is CASSRIMLNYEQYF. CDR3 nucleotide sequence: TGTGCCAGCAGCCGTATCATGCTAAACTACGAGCAGTACTTC.

V is TRBV10-3 and J is TRBJ2-5; D is perhaps TRBD2 (6 bases). V was pared by 0 bases and J by 2 bases, with 7 bases between. The CDR3 is 14 amino acids. Germline V gene data show CDR1 as ENHRY and CDR2 as SYGVKD. The CDR3 here is CAISESGGQETQYF. The CDR3 region has the DNA TGTGCCATCAGTGAGTCGGGAGGACAAGAGACCCAGTACTTC.